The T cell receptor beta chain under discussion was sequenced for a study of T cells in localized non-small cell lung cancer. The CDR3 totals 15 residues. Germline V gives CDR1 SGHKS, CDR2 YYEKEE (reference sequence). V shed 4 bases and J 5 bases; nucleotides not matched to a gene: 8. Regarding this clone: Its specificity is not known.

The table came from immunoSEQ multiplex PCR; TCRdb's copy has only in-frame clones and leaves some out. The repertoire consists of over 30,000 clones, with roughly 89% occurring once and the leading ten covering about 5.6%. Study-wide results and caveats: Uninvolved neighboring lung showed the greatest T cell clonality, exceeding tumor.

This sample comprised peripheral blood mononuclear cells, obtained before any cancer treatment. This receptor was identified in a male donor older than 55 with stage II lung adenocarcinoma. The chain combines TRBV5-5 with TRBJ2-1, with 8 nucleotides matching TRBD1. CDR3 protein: CASSPTQGAHNEQFF. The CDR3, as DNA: TGTGCCAGCAGCCCAACCCAGGGGGCGCACAATGAGCAGTTCTTC.